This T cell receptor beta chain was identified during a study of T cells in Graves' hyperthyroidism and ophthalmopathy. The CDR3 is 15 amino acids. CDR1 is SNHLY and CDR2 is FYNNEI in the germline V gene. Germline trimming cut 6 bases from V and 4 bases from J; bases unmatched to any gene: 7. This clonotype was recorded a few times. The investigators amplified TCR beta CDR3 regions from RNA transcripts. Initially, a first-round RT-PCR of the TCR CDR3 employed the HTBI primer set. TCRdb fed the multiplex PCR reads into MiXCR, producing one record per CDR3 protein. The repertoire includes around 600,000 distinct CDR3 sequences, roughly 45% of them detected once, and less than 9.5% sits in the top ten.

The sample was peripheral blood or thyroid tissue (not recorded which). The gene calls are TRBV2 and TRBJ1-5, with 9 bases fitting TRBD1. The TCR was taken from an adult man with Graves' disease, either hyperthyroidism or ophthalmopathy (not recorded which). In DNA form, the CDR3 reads TGTGCCAGCAGGGGAACAGGGGGCGGGAATCAGCCCCAGCATTTT. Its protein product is CASRGTGGGNQPQHF.